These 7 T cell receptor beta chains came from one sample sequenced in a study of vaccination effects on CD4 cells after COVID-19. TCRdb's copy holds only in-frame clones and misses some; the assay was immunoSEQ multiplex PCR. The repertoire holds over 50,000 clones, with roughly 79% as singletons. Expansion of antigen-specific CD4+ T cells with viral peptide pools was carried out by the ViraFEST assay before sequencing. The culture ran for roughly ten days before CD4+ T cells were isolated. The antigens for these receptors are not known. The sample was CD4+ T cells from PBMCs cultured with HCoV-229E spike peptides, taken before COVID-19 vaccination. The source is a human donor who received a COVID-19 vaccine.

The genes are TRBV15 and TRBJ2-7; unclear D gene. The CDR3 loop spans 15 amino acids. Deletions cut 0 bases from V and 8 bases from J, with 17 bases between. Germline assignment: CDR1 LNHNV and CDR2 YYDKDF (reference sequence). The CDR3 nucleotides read TGTGCCACCAGCAGAGAACAACGAGGCCCTTCGCAGCAGTACGTC. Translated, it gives CATSREQRGPSQQYV.

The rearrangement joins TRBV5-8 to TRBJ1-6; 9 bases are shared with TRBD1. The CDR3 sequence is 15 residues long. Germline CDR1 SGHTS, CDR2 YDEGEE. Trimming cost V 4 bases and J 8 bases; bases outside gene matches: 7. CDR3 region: CASSKRQGVYSPLHF. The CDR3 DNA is TGTGCCAGCAGCAAAAGACAGGGGGTGTATTCACCCCTCCACTTT.

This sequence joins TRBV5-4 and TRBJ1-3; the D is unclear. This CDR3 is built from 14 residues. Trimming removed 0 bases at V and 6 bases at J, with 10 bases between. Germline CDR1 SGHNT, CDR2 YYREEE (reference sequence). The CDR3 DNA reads TGTGCCAGCAGCTTGGCGTTACAGCCAAACACCATATATTTT. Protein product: CASSLALQPNTIYF.

As DNA, the CDR3 is TGTGCCAGCAGGGGCGTGGGAGGTCAGCCCCAGCATTTT. Translation: CASRGVGGQPQHF. This rearrangement joins TRBV12-3 or TRBV12-4 to TRBJ1-5; no clear D. The V end was cut by 6 bases, the J end by 6 bases, with 12 bases between. The CDR3 loop spans 13 amino acids.

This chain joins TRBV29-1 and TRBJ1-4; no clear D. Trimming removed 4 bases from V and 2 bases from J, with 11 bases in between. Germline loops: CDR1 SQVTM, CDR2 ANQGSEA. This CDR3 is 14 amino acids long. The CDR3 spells CSVAIHGTNEKLFF. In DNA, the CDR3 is TGCAGCGTTGCAATTCATGGGACTAATGAAAAACTGTTTTTT.

CDR3 amino acids: CASSPSYATNEKLFF. Written as DNA, the CDR3 is TGTGCCAGCAGTCCCTCGTATGCAACTAATGAAAAACTGTTTTTT. The chain employs TRBV6-5 and TRBJ1-4; no definite D call. With 5 bases removed from V and 0 bases from J, the gap between germline ends came to 10 bases. The CDR3 spans 15 residues. CDR1 and CDR2 (germline): MNHEY, SVGAGI.

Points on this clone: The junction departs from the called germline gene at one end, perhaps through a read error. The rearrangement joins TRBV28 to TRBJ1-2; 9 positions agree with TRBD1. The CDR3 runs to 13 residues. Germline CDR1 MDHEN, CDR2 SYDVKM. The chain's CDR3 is CASTLQGARGYTF. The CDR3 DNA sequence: TGTGCCAGCACTTTACAGGGGGCGAGGGGCTACACCTTC.